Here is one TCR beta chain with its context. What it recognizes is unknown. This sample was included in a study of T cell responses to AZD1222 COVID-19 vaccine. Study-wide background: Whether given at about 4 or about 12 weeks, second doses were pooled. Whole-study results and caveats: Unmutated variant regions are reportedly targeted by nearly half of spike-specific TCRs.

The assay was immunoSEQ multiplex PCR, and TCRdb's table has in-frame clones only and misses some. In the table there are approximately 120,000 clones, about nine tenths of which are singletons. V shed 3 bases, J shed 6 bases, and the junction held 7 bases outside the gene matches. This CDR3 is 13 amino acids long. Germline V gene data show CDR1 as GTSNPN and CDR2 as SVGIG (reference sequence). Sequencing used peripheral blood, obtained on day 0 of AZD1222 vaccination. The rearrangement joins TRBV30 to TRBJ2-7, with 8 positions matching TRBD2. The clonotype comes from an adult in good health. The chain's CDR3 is CAWRAGGSSEQYF. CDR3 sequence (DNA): TGTGCCTGGAGGGCGGGAGGAAGTTCCGAGCAGTACTTC.